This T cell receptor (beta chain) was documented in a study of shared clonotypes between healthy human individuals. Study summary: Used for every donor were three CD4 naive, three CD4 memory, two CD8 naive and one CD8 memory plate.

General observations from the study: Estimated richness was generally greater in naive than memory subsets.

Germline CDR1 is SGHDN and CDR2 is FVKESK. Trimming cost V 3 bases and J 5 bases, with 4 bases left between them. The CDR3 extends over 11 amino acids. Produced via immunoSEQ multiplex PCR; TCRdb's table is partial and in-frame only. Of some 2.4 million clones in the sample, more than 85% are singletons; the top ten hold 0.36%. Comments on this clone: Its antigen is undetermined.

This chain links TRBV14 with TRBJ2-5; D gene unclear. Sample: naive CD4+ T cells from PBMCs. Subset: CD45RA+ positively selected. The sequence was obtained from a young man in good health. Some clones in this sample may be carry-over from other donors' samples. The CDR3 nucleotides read TGTGCCAGCAGCCACTCCGAGACCCAGTACTTC. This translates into CASSHSETQYF.